This T cell receptor beta chain came from a study of identical twins. Unique molecular identifiers were present on the cDNA, which also gained a universal primer site by template switching. One entry per CDR3 protein, called by TCRdb with MiXCR from the 5' RACE reads. Of 1.5 million to 2 million distinct CDR3 sequences listed, about 32% are singletons. All donors were healthy Caucasians. CDR3 length: 12 residues. CDR1 and CDR2 (germline): DFQATT, SNEGSKA (reference sequence). The junction had 2 bases not matched to a gene; V was cut back by 4 bases and J by 4 bases. Worth noting for this clonotype: What it binds is not known.

Notes on the study in general: Not following the same donors, the study drew its conclusions from cross-sectional statistical analysis. Shared out-of-frame alpha sequences (those common to twins) showed excess low generation probability.

This TCR was recovered from a newborn girl in good health. The chain carries TRBV20-1 and TRBJ1-2, with TRBD1 identical over 8 bases. Sequenced sample: cord blood. The CDR3 protein is CSAKQGGYGYTF. For the CDR3, the DNA is TGCAGTGCTAAACAGGGGGGCTATGGCTACACCTTC.